The rows below give T cell receptor beta chains drawn from one sample of a study of control samples from healthy donors and cancer patients. Assay: immunoSEQ multiplex PCR; the TCRdb copy retains only in-frame clones and omits some. The data contain 150,000 or so clones, around 90% of them singletons. The sample was blood. These receptors all come from a man aged 18 to 30 in good health. Both conserved end residues are part of each CDR3. The D gene is left open where the match is weak. Not every row has a clone size; where given, it reads once, few, many or a size class.

D gene: TRBD2; clone size: NA; V gene: TRBV5-1; J gene: TRBJ2-1; CDR3 protein: CASSSIPSGALNEQFF; CDR3 DNA: TGCGCCAGCAGCTCCATCCCTAGCGGGGCCCTTAATGAGCAGTTCTTC
D gene: TRBD2; clone size: NA; V gene: TRBV9; J gene: TRBJ2-1; CDR3 protein: CASSVGLAGGVEQFF; CDR3 DNA: TGTGCCAGCAGCGTAGGACTAGCGGGGGGTGTTGAGCAGTTCTTC
D gene: TRBD1; clone size: NA; V gene: TRBV28; J gene: TRBJ1-3; CDR3 protein: CASSFLGQGVTIYF; CDR3 DNA: TGTGCCAGCAGTTTTCTGGGACAGGGGGTCACCATATATTTT
D gene: TRBD1; clone size: few; V gene: TRBV6-5; J gene: TRBJ1-2; CDR3 protein: CASSRGTGEGYTF; CDR3 DNA: TGTGCCAGCAGCCGAGGGACAGGGGAGGGCTACACCTTC
D gene: NA; clone size: NA; V gene: TRBV2; J gene: TRBJ2-7; CDR3 protein: CASSVVGRGAYEQYF; CDR3 DNA: TGTGCCAGCAGTGTTGTGGGCAGGGGGGCCTACGAGCAGTACTTC
D gene: NA; clone size: NA; V gene: TRBV3-1/TRBV3-2; J gene: TRBJ1-2; CDR3 protein: CASSQGQGPRGYTF; CDR3 DNA: TGTGCCAGCAGCCAAGGGCAGGGGCCGAGGGGCTACACCTTC
D gene: NA; clone size: once; V gene: TRBV7-6; J gene: TRBJ2-1; CDR3 protein: CASSLGSDFYNEQFF; CDR3 DNA: TGTGCCAGCAGCTTAGGATCTGATTTCTACAATGAGCAGTTCTTC
D gene: NA; clone size: NA; V gene: TRBV4-3; J gene: TRBJ2-7; CDR3 protein: CASSQEALGRKQYF; CDR3 DNA: TGCGCCAGCAGCCAAGAAGCTCTGGGGCGGAAGCAGTACTTC
D gene: TRBD2; clone size: once; V gene: TRBV4-2; J gene: TRBJ2-1; CDR3 protein: CASSQVSSGGASNEQFF; CDR3 DNA: TGTGCCAGCAGCCAAGTATCTAGCGGGGGGGCATCGAATGAGCAGTTCTTC
D gene: NA; clone size: NA; V gene: TRBV27; J gene: TRBJ2-1; CDR3 protein: CASSSYSSRASNEQFF; CDR3 DNA: TGTGCCAGCAGTTCGTACAGCTCTCGGGCTTCCAATGAGCAGTTCTTC
D gene: NA; clone size: NA; V gene: TRBV14; J gene: TRBJ1-6; CDR3 protein: CASSPGFSFDSPLHF; CDR3 DNA: TGTGCCAGCAGCCCAGGGTTCTCGTTTGATTCACCCCTCCACTTT
D gene: NA; clone size: NA; V gene: TRBV4-3; J gene: TRBJ2-6; CDR3 protein: CASSGTFSGANVLTF; CDR3 DNA: TGCGCCAGCAGCGGGACCTTCTCTGGGGCCAACGTCCTGACTTTC
D gene: NA; clone size: NA; V gene: TRBV7-2; J gene: TRBJ1-5; CDR3 protein: CASSLDQLSQPQHF; CDR3 DNA: TGTGCCAGCAGCTTAGATCAGTTAAGTCAGCCCCAGCATTTT
D gene: TRBD1; clone size: NA; V gene: TRBV30; J gene: TRBJ1-5; CDR3 protein: CAWRERQGASNQPQHF; CDR3 DNA: TGTGCCTGGAGAGAAAGACAGGGTGCGAGCAATCAGCCCCAGCATTTT
D gene: NA; clone size: NA; V gene: TRBV10-3; J gene: TRBJ2-1; CDR3 protein: CAITVALSSYNEQFF; CDR3 DNA: TGTGCCATCACCGTGGCCCTAAGCTCCTACAATGAGCAGTTCTTC
D gene: NA; clone size: few; V gene: TRBV18; J gene: TRBJ1-5; CDR3 protein: CASSGRGFNQPQHF; CDR3 DNA: TGTGCCAGCTCAGGACGAGGGTTCAACCAGCCCCAGCATTTT